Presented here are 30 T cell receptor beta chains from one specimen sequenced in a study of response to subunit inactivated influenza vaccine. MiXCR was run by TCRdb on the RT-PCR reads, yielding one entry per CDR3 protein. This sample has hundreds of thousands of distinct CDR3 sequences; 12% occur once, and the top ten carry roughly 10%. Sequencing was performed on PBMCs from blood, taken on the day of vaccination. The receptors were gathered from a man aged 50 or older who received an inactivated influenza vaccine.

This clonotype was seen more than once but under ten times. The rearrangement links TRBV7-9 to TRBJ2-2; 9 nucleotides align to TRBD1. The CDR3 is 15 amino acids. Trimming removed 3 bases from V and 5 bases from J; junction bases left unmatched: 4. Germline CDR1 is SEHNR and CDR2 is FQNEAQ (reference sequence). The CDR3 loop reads CASSFRTGVTGELFF. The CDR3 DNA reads TGTGCCAGCAGCTTCAGGACAGGGGTAACCGGGGAGCTGTTTTTT.

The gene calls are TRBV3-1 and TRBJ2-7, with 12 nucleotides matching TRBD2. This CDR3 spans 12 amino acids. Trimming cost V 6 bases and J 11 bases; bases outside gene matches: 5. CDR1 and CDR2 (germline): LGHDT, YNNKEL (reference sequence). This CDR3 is CASSSTSGREYF. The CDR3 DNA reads TGTGCCAGCAGTTCGACTAGCGGGAGAGAGTACTTC.

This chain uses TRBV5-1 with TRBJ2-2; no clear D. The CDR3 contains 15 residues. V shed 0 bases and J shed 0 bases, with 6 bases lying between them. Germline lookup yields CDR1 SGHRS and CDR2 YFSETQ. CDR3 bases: TGCGCCAGCAGCTTGGGCGTCGCGAACACCGGGGAGCTGTTTTTT. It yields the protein CASSLGVANTGELFF.

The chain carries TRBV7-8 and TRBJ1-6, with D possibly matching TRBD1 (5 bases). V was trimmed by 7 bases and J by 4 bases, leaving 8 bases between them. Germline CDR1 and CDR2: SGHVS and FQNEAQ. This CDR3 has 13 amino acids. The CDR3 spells CASTPGYNSPLHF. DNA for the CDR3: TGTGCCAGCACCCCAGGGTATAATTCACCCCTCCACTTT. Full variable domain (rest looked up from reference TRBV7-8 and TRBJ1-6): GAGVSQSPRYKVAKRGQDVALRCDPISGHVSLFWYQQALGQGPEFLTYFQNEAQLDKSGLPSDRFFAERPEGSVSTLKIQRTQQEDSAVYLCASTPGYNSPLHFGNGTRLTVT.

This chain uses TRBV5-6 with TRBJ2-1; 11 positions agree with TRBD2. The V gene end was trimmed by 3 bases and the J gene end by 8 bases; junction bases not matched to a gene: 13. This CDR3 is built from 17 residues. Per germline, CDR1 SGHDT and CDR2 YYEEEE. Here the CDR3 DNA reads TGTGCCAGCAGCTCCTCTATAGCGGGGGGGACTCTCGATGAGCAGTTCTTC. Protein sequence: CASSSSIAGGTLDEQFF.

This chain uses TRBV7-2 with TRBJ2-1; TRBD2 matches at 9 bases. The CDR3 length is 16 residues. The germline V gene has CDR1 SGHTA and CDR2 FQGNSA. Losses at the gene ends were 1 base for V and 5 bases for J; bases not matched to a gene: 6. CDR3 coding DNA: TGTGCCAGCAGCTTAGAATTTAGCGGGAGCCACAATGAGCAGTTCTTC. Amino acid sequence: CASSLEFSGSHNEQFF.

The CDR3 nucleotides are TGTGCCAGCAGCTACGGCAGATACACCGGGGAGCTGTTTTTT. Protein sequence: CASSYGRYTGELFF. The chain uses TRBV7-2 and TRBJ2-2; D call uncertain. Trimming left V 4 bases short and J 3 bases short, with 9 bases between. Germline-derived CDR1 and CDR2 are SGHTA and FQGNSA. The CDR3 has 14 residues.

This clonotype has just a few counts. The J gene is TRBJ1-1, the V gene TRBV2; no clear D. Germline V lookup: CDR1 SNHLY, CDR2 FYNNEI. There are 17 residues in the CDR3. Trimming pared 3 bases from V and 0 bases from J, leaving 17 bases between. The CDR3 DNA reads TGTGCCAGCAGTGATAGTGTCGACAAATTTATGAACACTGAAGCTTTCTTT. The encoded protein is CASSDSVDKFMNTEAFF.

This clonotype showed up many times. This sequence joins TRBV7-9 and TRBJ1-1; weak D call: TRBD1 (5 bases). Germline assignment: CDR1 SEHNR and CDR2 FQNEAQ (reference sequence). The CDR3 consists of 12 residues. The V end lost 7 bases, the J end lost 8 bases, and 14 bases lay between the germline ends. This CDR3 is CASTPGAPEAFF. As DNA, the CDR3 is TGTGCCAGCACCCCTGGGGCACCCGAAGCTTTCTTT.

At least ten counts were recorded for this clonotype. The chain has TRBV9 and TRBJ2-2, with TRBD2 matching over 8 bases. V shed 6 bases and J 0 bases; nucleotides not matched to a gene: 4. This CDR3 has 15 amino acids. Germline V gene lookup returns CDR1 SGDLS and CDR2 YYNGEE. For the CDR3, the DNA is TGTGCCAGCAACCACGGGGGGGCGAACACCGGGGAGCTGTTTTTT. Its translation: CASNHGGANTGELFF.

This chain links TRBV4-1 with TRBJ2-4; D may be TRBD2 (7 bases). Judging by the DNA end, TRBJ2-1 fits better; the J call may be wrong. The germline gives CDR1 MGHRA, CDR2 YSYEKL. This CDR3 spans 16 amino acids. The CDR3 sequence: CASSQSPGGRLGIQFF. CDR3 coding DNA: TGCGCCAGCAGCCAGTCACCCGGGGGGCGTTTAGGCATTCAGTTCTTC.

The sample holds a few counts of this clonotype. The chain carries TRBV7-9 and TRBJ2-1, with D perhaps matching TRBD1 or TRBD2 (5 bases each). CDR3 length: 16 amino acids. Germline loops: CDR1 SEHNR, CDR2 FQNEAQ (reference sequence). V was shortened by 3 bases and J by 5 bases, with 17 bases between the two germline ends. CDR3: CASSLVGGGYNNEQFF. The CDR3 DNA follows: TGTGCCAGCAGCTTGGTCGGTGGGGGTTACAACAATGAGCAGTTCTTC. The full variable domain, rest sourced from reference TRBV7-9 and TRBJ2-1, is DTGVSQNPRHKITKRGQNVTFRCDPISEHNRLYWYRQTLGQGPEFLTYFQNEAQLEKSRLLSDRFSAERPKGSFSTLEIQRTEQGDSAMYLCASSLVGGGYNNEQFFGPGTRLTVL.

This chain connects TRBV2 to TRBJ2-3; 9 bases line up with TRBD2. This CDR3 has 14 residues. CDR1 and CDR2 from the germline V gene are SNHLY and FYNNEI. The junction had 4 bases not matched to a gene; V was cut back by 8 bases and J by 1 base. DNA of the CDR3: TGTGCCAGCGCACTAGCGGGCGGCACAGATACGCAGTATTTT. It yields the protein CASALAGGTDTQYF.

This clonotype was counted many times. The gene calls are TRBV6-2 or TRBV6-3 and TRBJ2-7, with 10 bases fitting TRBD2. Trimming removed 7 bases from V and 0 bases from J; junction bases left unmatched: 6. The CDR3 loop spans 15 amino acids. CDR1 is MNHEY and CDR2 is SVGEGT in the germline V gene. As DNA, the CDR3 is TGTGCCAGCAACCCTTCTAGCGGGGGCTCCTACGAGCAGTACTTC. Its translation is CASNPSSGGSYEQYF.

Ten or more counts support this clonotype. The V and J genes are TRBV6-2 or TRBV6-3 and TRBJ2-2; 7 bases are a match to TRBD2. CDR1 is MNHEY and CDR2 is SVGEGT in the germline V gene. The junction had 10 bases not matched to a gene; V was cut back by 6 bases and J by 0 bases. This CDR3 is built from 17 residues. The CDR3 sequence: CASSSYRSGANTGELFF. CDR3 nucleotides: TGTGCCAGCAGCAGTTACCGGAGCGGGGCGAACACCGGGGAGCTGTTTTTT.

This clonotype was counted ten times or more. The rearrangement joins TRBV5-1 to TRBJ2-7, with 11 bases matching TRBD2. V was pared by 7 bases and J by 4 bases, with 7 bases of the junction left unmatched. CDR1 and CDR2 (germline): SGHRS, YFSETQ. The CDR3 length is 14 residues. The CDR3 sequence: CASRRGTSGYEQYF. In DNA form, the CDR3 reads TGCGCCAGCCGCAGGGGGACTAGCGGTTACGAGCAGTACTTC.

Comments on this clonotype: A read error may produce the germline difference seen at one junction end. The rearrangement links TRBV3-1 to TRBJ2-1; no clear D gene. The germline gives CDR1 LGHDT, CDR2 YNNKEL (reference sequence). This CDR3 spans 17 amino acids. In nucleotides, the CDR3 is TGTGCCAGCACCCAAGAGACCTCTGCGAGCTCCTACAATGAGCAGTTCTTC. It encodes CASTQETSASSYNEQFF.

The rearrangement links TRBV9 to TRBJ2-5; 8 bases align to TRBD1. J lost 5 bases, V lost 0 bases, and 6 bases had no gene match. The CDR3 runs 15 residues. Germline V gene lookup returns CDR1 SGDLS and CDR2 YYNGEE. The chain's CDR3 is CASSVEAGGRETQYF. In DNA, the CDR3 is TGTGCCAGCAGCGTAGAGGCAGGGGGCCGGGAGACCCAGTACTTC.

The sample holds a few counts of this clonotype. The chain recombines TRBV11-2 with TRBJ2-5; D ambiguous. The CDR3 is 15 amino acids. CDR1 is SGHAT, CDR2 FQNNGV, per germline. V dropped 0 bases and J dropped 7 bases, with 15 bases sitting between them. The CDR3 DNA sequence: TGTGCCAGCAGCTTAGATAGAAGTACTAAAGGGACCCAGTACTTC. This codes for CASSLDRSTKGTQYF. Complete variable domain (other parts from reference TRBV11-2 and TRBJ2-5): EAGVAQSPRYKIIEKRQSVAFWCNPISGHATLYWYQQILGQGPKLLIQFQNNGVVDDSQLPKDRFSAERLKGVDSTLKIQPAKLEDSAVYLCASSLDRSTKGTQYFGPGTRLLVL.

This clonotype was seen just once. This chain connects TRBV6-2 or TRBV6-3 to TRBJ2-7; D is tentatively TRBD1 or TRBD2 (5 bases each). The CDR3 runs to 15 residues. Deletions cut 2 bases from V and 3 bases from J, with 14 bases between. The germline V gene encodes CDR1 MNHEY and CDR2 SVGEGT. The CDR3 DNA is TGTGCCAGCAGTTACCGCGAGGGGTATAACTACGAGCAGTACTTC. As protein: CASSYREGYNYEQYF.

CDR3 loop: CASSYSRPSAAYEQYF. CDR3 coding DNA: TGTGCCAGCAGTTACTCACGGCCCTCAGCCGCCTACGAGCAGTACTTC. The chain employs TRBV6-5 and TRBJ2-7, with D unresolved. V lost 0 bases to trimming and J lost 2 bases, with 14 bases between them. Germline loops: CDR1 MNHEY, CDR2 SVGAGI. The CDR3 totals 16 residues.

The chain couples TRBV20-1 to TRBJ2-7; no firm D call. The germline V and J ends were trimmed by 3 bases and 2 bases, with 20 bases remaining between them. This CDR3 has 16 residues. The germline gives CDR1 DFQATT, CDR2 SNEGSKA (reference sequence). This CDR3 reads CSARANRQFRTYEQYF. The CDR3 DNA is TGCAGTGCTAGGGCGAACCGGCAATTCAGGACCTACGAGCAGTACTTC.

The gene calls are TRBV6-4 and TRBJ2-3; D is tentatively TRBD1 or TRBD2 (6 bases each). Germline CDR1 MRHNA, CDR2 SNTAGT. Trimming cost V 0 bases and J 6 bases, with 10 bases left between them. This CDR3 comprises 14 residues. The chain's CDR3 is CASSDSGGMDTQYF. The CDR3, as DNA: TGTGCCAGCAGTGACTCGGGGGGCATGGATACGCAGTATTTT.

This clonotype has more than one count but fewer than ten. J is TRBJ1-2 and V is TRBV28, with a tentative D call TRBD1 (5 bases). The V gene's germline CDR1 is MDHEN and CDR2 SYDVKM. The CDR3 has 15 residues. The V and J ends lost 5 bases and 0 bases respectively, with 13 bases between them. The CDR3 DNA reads TGTGCCAGCAGTGGGGGGGATCTAGCTAACTATGGCTACACCTTC. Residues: CASSGGDLANYGYTF.

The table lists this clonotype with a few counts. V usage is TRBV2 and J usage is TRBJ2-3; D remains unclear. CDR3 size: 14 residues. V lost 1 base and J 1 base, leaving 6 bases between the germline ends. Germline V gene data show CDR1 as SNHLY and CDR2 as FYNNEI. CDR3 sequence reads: CASSEGSRTDTQYF. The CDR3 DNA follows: TGTGCCAGCAGTGAAGGATCGCGCACAGATACGCAGTATTTT.

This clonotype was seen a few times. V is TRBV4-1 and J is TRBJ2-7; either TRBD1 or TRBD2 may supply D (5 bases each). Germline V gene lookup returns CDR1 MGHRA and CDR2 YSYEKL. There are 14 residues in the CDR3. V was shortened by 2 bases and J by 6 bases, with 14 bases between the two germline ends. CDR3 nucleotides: TGCGCCAGCAGCCAATTGGGGGAGAAGGTCGAGCAGTACTTC. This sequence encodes CASSQLGEKVEQYF.

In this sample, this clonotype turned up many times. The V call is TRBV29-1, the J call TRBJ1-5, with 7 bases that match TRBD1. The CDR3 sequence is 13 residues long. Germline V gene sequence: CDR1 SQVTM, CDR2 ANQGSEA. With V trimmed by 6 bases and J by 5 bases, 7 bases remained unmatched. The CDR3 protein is CSVADRYDQPQHF. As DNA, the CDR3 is TGCAGCGTAGCGGACAGGTATGATCAGCCCCAGCATTTT.

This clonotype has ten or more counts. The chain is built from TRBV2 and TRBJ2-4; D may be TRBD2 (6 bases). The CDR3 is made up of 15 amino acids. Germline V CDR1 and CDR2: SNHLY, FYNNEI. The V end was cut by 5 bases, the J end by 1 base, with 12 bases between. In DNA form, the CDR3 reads TGTGCCAGCAGTTCCCAGGGACTTGCCAAAAACATTCAGTACTTC. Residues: CASSSQGLAKNIQYF.

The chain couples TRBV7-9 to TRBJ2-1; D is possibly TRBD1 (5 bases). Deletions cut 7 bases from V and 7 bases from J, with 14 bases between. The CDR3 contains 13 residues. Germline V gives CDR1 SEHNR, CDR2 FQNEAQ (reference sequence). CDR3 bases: TGTGCCAGCATCATCAGGGTTTCTAATGAGCAGTTCTTC. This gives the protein CASIIRVSNEQFF.

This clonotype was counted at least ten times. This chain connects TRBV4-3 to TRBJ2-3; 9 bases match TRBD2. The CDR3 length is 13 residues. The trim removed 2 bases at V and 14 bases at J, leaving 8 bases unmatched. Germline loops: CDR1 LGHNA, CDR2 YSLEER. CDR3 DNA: TGCGCCAGCAGCCAAAGACCGGGACTAGCTTTGTATTTT. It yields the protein CASSQRPGLALYF.